This T cell receptor (beta chain) originates from a study of T cell repertoires in cytomegalovirus infection. Study as a whole: Both a matching HLA type and CMV infection were indicated by public TCR beta signatures.

Findings and limits, study-wide: CMV-specific TCR beta clonotypes restricted by HLA-C dominated the ex vivo response.

TCRdb re-called the reads with MiXCR, one entry per CDR3 protein. The table shows some 280,000 distinct CDR3 sequences, with roughly 15% occurring only once. Notes on this clonotype: The antigen is unknown.

Germline CDR1 SNHLY, CDR2 FYNNEI. This CDR3 contains 14 residues. The V and J ends lost 7 bases and 4 bases, in that order; junction bases with no gene match: 9. The sequence derives from a human donor in good health (CMV status not recorded). Some clones in this sample may be carry-over from other donors' samples. The genes are TRBV2 and TRBJ2-5; TRBD1 agrees at 7 bases. Sequencing was done on a sample of PBMCs. The DNA of the CDR3 is TGTGCCAGCACTCCCGACAGGGCGGGAGAGACCCAGTACTTC. Amino acids: CASTPDRAGETQYF.